This note documents a single T cell receptor (beta chain) sequence. The data stem from a study of blood T cell repertoires in COVID-19. The protocol was immunoSEQ multiplex PCR, while the TCRdb copy is restricted to in-frame clones and leaves out a portion. The sample lists roughly 9,200 clones, 75% to 90% occurring once. Trimming shortened V by 5 bases and J by 9 bases, and 17 bases separated the two germline ends. Germline V gene data show CDR1 as MNHEY and CDR2 as SVGAGI. This CDR3 contains 15 residues. The chain is built from TRBV6-5 and TRBJ1-6, with TRBD1 as a possible D gene (6 bases). The source of this sequence is a man aged 70 or older with active COVID-19. Sequenced: peripheral blood. The CDR3, as DNA: TGTGCCAGCAGTCGACGCAGGGGCACGGTTTCACCCCTCCACTTT. Encoded protein: CASSRRRGTVSPLHF.